The present entry profiles one T cell receptor beta chain with its context. Its antigen remains unknown. The sample belongs to a study of cytomegalovirus exposure and HLA in healthy donors. 13 Jbeta primers and 60 Vbeta primers were used for the PCR. TCRdb's copy holds only in-frame clones and misses some; the assay was immunoSEQ multiplex PCR. The sample comprises fewer than 150,000 clones, around three quarters of which are singletons, and 2% to 2.5% rests with the top ten. General study points: A later analysis linked a missense DCLRE1C variant to TCR beta V- and J-gene trimming.

The TCR originated in a man younger than 45 in good health and CMV-seronegative. Sequencing was performed on PBMCs.

CDR3: CASSQVIGGAREAFF. The CDR3 DNA follows: TGTGCCAGCAGCCAAGTTATAGGAGGAGCTCGTGAAGCTTTCTTT. The chain links TRBV14 to TRBJ1-1; D unclear. The germline V gene encodes CDR1 SGHDN and CDR2 FVKESK. The CDR3 covers 15 residues. The V end was cut by 1 base, the J end by 7 bases, with 16 bases between.